The table lists the clone carrying this TCR beta chain with a count of one. Its antigen is currently unknown. This entry is derived from a study of T cell responses to AZD1222 COVID-19 vaccine. Regarding the study as a whole: Regions left unmutated in variants are reportedly the target of nearly half of spike-specific TCRs. Baseline serostatus was positive in only six AZD1222 recipients. Mostly white British, mostly female donors; authors suggested clonal diversity may be underestimated.

Profiled with immunoSEQ multiplex PCR; TCRdb holds only in-frame clones, not every one. The repertoire holds 90,000 to 120,000 clones, with nearly 90% as singletons. CDR3 length: 12 residues. With 6 bases removed from V and 3 bases from J, the gap between germline ends came to 8 bases. Per germline, CDR1 PRHDT and CDR2 FYEKMQ (reference sequence). J is TRBJ1-1 and V is TRBV13, with a weak D call TRBD1 (5 bases). The source was peripheral blood, collected 28 days after the second AZD1222 dose. The source is an adult who received the AZD1222 COVID-19 vaccine. The CDR3 DNA sequence: TGTGCCAGCAGGCAAGGGGACACTGAAGCTTTCTTT. Protein sequence: CASRQGDTEAFF.